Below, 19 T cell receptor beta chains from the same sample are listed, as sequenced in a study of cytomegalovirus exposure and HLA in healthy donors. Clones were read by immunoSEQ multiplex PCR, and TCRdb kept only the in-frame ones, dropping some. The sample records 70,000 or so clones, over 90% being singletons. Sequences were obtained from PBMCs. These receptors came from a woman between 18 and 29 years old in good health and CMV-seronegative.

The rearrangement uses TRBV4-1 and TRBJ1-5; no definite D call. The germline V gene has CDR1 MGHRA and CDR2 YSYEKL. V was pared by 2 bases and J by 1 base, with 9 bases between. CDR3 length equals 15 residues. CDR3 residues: CASSQPTVSNQPQHF. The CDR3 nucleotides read TGCGCCAGCAGCCAACCAACAGTCAGCAATCAGCCCCAGCATTTT.

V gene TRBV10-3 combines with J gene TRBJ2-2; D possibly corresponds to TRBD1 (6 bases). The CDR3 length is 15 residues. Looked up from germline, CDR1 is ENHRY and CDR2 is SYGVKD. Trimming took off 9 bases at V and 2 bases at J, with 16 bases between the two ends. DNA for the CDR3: TGTGCCATAATCGAGGGGGACGGCAACACCGGGGAGCTGTTTTTT. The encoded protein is CAIIEGDGNTGELFF.

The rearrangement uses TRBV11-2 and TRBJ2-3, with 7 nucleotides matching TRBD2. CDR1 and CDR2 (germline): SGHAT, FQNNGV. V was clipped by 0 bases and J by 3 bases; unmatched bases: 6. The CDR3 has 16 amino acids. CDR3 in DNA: TGTGCCAGCAGCTTAGAACCTTGGGGGGGAACAGATACGCAGTATTTT. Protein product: CASSLEPWGGTDTQYF.

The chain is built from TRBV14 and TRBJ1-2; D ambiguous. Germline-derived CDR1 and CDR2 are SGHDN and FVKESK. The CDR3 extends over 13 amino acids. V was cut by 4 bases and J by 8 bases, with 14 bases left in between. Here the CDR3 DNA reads TGTGCCAGCAGCCCCCGAGGTTCCGGCGGCTACACCTTC. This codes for CASSPRGSGGYTF.

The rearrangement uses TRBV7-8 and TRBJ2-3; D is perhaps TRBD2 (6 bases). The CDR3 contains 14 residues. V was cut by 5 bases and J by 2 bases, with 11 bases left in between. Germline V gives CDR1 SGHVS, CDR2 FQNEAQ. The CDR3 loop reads CASSRLGLTDTQYF. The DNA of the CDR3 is TGTGCCAGCAGCCGACTAGGTCTCACAGATACGCAGTATTTT.

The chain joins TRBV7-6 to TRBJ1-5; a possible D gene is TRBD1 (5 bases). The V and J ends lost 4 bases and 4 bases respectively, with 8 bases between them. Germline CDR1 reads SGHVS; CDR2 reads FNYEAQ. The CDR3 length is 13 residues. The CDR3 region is CASSSRQNQPQHF. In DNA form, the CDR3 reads TGTGCCAGCAGCTCCAGACAGAATCAGCCCCAGCATTTT.

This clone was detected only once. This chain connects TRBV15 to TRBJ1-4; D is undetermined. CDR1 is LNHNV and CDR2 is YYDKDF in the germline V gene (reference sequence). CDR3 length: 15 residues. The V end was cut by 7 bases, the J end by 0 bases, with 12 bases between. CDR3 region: CATTETRATNEKLFF. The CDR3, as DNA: TGTGCCACCACCGAAACGAGGGCAACTAATGAAAAACTGTTTTTT.

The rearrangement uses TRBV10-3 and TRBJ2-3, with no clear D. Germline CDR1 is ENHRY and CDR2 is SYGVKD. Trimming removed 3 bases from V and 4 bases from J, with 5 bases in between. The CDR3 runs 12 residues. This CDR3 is CAISESADTQYF. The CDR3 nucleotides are TGTGCCATCAGTGAATCGGCAGATACGCAGTATTTT.

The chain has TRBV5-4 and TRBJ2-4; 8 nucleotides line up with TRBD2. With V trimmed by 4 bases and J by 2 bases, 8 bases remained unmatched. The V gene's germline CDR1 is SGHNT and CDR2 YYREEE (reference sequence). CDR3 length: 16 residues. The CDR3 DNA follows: TGTGCCAGCAGCCCCCGGGGGGGGGTTACCAAAAACATTCAGTACTTC. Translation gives CASSPRGGVTKNIQYF.

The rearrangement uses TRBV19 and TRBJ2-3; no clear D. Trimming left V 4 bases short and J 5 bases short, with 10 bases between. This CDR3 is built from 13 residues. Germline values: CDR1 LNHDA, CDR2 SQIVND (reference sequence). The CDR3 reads CASSNKQRDTQYF. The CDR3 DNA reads TGTGCCAGTAGTAATAAGCAACGAGATACGCAGTATTTT. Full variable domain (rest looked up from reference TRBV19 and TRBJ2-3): DGGITQSPKYLFRKEGQNVTLSCEQNLNHDAMYWYRQDPGQGLRLIYYSQIVNDFQKGDIAEGYSVSREKKESFPLTVTSAQKNPTAFYLCASSNKQRDTQYFGPGTRLTVL.

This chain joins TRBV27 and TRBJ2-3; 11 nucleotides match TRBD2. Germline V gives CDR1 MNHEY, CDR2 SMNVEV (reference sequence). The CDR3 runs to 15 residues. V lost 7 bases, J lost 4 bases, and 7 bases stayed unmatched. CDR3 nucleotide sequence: TGTGCCAGCACAATAGCGGGAGGGCCAGCAGATACGCAGTATTTT. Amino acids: CASTIAGGPADTQYF.

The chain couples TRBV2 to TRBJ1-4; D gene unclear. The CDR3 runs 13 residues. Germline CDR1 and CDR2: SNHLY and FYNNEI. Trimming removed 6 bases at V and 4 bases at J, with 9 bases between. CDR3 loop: CASRSTFNEKLFF. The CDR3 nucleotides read TGTGCCAGCAGAAGTACATTTAATGAAAAACTGTTTTTT.

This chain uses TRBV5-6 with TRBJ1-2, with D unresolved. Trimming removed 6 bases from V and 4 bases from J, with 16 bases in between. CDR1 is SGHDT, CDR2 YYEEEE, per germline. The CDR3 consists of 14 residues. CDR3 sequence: CASTGEGKAYGYTF. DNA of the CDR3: TGTGCCAGCACCGGAGAGGGTAAGGCCTATGGCTACACCTTC.

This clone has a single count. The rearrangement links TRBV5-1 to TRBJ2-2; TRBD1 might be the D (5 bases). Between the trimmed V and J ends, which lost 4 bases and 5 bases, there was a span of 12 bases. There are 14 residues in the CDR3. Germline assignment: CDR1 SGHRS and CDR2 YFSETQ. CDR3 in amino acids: CASSQIGHTGELFF. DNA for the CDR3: TGCGCCAGCAGCCAAATCGGACATACCGGGGAGCTGTTTTTT. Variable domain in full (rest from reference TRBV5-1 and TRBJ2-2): KAGVTQTPRYLIKTRGQQVTLSCSPISGHRSVSWYQQTPGQGLQFLFEYFSETQRNKGNFPGRFSGRQFSNSRSEMNVSTLELGDSALYLCASSQIGHTGELFFGEGSRLTVL.

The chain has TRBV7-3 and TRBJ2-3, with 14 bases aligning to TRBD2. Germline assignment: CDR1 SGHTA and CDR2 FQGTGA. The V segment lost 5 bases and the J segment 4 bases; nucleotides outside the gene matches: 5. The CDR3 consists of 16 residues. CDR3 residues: CASSPGLAGESDTQYF. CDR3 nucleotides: TGTGCCAGCAGCCCGGGACTAGCGGGAGAATCAGATACGCAGTATTTT.

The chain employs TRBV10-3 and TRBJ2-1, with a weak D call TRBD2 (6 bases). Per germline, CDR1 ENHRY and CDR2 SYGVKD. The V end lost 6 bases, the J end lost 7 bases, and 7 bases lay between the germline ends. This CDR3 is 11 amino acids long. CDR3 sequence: CAISRGNEQFF. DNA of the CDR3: TGTGCCATCAGCCGGGGGAATGAGCAGTTCTTC.

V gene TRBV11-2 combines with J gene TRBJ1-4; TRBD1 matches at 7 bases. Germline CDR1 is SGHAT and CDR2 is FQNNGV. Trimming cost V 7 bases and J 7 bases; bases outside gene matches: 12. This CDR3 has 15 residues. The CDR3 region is CASTRWTGKPEKLFF. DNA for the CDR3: TGTGCCAGCACCCGATGGACAGGCAAACCTGAAAAACTGTTTTTT. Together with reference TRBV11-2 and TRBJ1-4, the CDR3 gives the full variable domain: EAGVAQSPRYKIIEKRQSVAFWCNPISGHATLYWYQQILGQGPKLLIQFQNNGVVDDSQLPKDRFSAERLKGVDSTLKIQPAKLEDSAVYLCASTRWTGKPEKLFFGSGTQLSVL.

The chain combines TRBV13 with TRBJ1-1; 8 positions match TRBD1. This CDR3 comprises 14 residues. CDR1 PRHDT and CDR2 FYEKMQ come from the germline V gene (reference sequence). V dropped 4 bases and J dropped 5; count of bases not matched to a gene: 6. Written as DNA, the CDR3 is TGTGCCAGCAGCTCAGGACAGGGATGGACTGAAGCTTTCTTT. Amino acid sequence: CASSSGQGWTEAFF. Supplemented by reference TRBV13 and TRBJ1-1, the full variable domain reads AAGVIQSPRHLIKEKRETATLKCYPIPRHDTVYWYQQGPGQDPQFLISFYEKMQSDKGSIPDRFSAQQFSDYHSELNMSSLELGDSALYFCASSSGQGWTEAFFGQGTRLTVV.

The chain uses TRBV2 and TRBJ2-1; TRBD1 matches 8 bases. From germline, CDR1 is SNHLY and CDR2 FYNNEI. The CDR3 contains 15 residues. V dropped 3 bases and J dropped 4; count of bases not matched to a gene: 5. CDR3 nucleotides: TGTGCCAGCAGTGATCCAGGGGGCAGGTACAATGAGCAGTTCTTC. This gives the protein CASSDPGGRYNEQFF. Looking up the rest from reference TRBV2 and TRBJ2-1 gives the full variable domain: EPEVTQTPSHQVTQMGQEVILRCVPISNHLYFYWYRQILGQKVEFLVSFYNNEISEKSEIFDDQFSVERPDGSNFTLKIRSTKLEDSAMYFCASSDPGGRYNEQFFGPGTRLTVL.